This is a list of T cell receptor beta chains from one sample in a study of T-cell reconstitution after alpha-beta-depleted transplantation in children. TCRdb processed the PCR reads anew with MiXCR; each CDR3 protein has one entry. The sample gives about half a million distinct CDR3 sequences, approximately 12% of which show up once; over 5.5% is in the top ten. The input for sequencing was PBMCs from the stem cell graft donor, taken from the stem cell graft. All receptors come from a human donor who donated a stem cell graft to a child with combined immunodeficiency. Both conserved end residues are part of each CDR3. D genes are given only for firm matches. For some rows the clone size is stated as once, few or many, or as a class when expanded; others skip it.

>TRBJ2-1|few|TRBV20-1|TRBD2
TGCAGTGCTAGGAATCCGGGACTAATATTTCACGAGCAGTTCTTC
CSARNPGLIFHEQFF
>TRBJ1-5|NA|TRBV30|NA
TGTGCCTGGAGTACCCAGGTTCAAGCTCAGCCCCAGCATTTT
CAWSTQVQAQPQHF
>TRBJ1-5|few|TRBV6-5|NA
TGTGCCAGCAGTTACGACGGGACCAGCAATCAGCCCCAGCATTTT
CASSYDGTSNQPQHF
>TRBJ1-2|few|TRBV15|NA
TGTGCCACCAGCAGATTCGCCGGAAACTATGGCTACACCTTC
CATSRFAGNYGYTF
>TRBJ2-1|many|TRBV9|NA
TGTGCCAGCAGCGTAGAAGGGAGGACAGGCCTTGAGCAGTTCTTC
CASSVEGRTGLEQFF
>TRBJ1-2|many|TRBV11-2|NA
TGTGCCAGCAGCTTTGGAGAGGCCTATGGCTACACCTTC
CASSFGEAYGYTF
>TRBJ1-2|NA|TRBV7-9|NA
TGTGCCAGCAGCTTATGGGGCGAAGCTAACTATGGCTACACCTTC
CASSLWGEANYGYTF
>TRBJ2-1|many|TRBV5-1|NA
TGCGCCAGCAGTGGTCGTTGGGGGAGGAGGTATGAGCAGTTCTTC
CASSGRWGRRYEQFF
>TRBJ2-7|few|TRBV7-6|NA
TGTGCCAGCAGCTTAGCAAAAGACGAGCAGTACTTC
CASSLAKDEQYF
>TRBJ2-1|many|TRBV6-5|TRBD2
TGTGCCAGCAGTTACGGCCCGGTAGCGGGAGGATTGAATGAGCAGTTCTTC
CASSYGPVAGGLNEQFF
>TRBJ1-2|once|TRBV7-8|NA
TGTGCCAGCAGCCGGACGGGGGGCATGAACTATGGCTACACCTTC
CASSRTGGMNYGYTF
>TRBJ1-6|many|TRBV9|NA
TGTGCCAGCAGCCCTCAGACAGACTATAATTCACCCCTCCACTTT
CASSPQTDYNSPLHF
>TRBJ2-5|NA|TRBV24-1|NA
TGTGCCACCAGTTCGGTGGCAGAGACCCAGTACTTC
CATSSVAETQYF
>TRBJ2-7|once|TRBV28|TRBD1
TGTGCCAGCAGTTTATGGGGGACAGGGAGTTACGAGCAGTACTTC
CASSLWGTGSYEQYF
>TRBJ2-7|many|TRBV7-9|NA
TGTGCCAGCAGCTTAGCGCGCCCGAGCTCCTACGAGCAGTACTTC
CASSLARPSSYEQYF
>TRBJ1-2|NA|TRBV4-2|NA
TGTGCCAGCAGCCAAGACCCAAGCTATGGCTACACCTTC
CASSQDPSYGYTF
>TRBJ1-1|NA|TRBV4-3|NA
TGCGCCAGCAGCCACGGGACGCCGAGGGACACTGAAGCTTTCTTT
CASSHGTPRDTEAFF
>TRBJ2-1|NA|TRBV24-1|TRBD2
TGTGCCACCAGTGATGCAGGGACTAGCGTCCCCAATGAGCAGTTCTTC
CATSDAGTSVPNEQFF
>TRBJ1-5|NA|TRBV6-5|NA
TGTGCCAGCAGTTACTCAGGGAACAATCAGCCCCAGCATTTT
CASSYSGNNQPQHF
>TRBJ1-5|few|TRBV7-9|NA
TGTGCCAGCAGCTTAGCTACCCAGGGGATAGGCAATCAGCCCCAGCATTTT
CASSLATQGIGNQPQHF
>TRBJ2-7|NA|TRBV4-2|NA
TGTGCCAGCAGCCAAGGGACCCTACAGGGAGGAATGGACGAGCAGTACTTC
CASSQGTLQGGMDEQYF
>TRBJ2-3|many|TRBV29-1|NA
TGCAGCGCTTCAAGGGATACGCAGTATTTT
CSASRDTQYF
>TRBJ2-6|NA|TRBV28|NA
TGTGCCAGCAGAAATTCATTCTACTCTGGGGCCAACGTCCTGACTTTC
CASRNSFYSGANVLTF
>TRBJ2-3|few|TRBV15|TRBD1
TGTGCCACCAGCATACGGACAGGGTTAGGATCAGATACGCAGTATTTT
CATSIRTGLGSDTQYF
>TRBJ2-2|NA|TRBV12-3/TRBV12-4|TRBD1
TGTGCCAGCAGCTACCCCTTGGGACAGGGGGCGCCGGGCACCGGGGAGCTGTTTTTT
CASSYPLGQGAPGTGELFF
>TRBJ2-3|NA|TRBV7-9|NA
TGTGCCAGCAGCTTAGAGGGTGCCGCCTCGAATACGCAGTATTTT
CASSLEGAASNTQYF
>TRBJ2-3|NA|TRBV29-1|TRBD2
TGCAGCGTTGCCCGGACTAGCGGGAGTGCAGATACGCAGTATTTT
CSVARTSGSADTQYF
>TRBJ1-2|NA|TRBV7-8|TRBD1
TGTGCCAGCAGCTCCCCGGGACAGGACGGCTATGGCTACACCTTC
CASSSPGQDGYGYTF
>TRBJ2-3|NA|TRBV5-1|TRBD1
TGCGCCAGCGGGAGAGTGGGACAGAACACAGATACGCAGTATTTT
CASGRVGQNTDTQYF